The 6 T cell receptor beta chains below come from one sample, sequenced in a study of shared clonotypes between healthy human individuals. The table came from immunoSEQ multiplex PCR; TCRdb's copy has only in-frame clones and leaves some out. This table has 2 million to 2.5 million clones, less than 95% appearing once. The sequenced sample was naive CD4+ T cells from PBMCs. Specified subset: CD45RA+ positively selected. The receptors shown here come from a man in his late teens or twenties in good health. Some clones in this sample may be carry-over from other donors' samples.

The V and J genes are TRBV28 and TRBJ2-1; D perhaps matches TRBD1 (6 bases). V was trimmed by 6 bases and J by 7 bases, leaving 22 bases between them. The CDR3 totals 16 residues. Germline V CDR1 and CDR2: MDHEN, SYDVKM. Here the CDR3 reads CASSLTSRGRGNEQFF. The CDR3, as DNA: TGTGCCAGCAGCTTGACTTCTCGGGGCAGGGGTAATGAGCAGTTCTTC. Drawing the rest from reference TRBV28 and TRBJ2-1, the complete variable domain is DVKVTQSSRYLVKRTGEKVFLECVQDMDHENMFWYRQDPGLGLRLIYFSYDVKMKEKGDIPEGYSVSREKKERFSLILESASTNQTSMYLCASSLTSRGRGNEQFFGPGTRLTVL.

CDR3 region: CASSWDNPNTGELFF. The CDR3 nucleotides are TGCGCCAGCAGCTGGGACAACCCGAACACCGGGGAGCTGTTTTTT. The chain joins TRBV5-1 to TRBJ2-2; possible D gene TRBD1, 6 bases. V lost 3 bases and J 0 bases, leaving 9 bases between the germline ends. This CDR3 comprises 15 residues. Germline V gene lookup returns CDR1 SGHRS and CDR2 YFSETQ.

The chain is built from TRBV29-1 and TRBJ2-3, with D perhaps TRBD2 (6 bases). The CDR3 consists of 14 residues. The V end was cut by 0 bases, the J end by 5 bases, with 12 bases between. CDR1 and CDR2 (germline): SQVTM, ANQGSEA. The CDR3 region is CSVEDPRRGDTQYF. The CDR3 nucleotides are TGCAGCGTTGAAGATCCCAGGAGGGGAGATACGCAGTATTTT.

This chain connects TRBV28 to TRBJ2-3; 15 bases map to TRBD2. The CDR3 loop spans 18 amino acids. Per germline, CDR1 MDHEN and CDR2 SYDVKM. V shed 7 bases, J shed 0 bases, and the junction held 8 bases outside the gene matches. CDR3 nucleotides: TGTGCCAGCAAGGGACTAGCGGGAGGCATGTTTAGCACAGATACGCAGTATTTT. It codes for CASKGLAGGMFSTDTQYF.

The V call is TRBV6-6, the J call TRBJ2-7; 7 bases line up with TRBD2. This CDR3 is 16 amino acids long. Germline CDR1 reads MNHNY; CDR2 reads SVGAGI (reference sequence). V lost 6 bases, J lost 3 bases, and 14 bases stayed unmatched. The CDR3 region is CASSRSTSQRVYEQYF. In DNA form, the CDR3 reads TGTGCCAGCAGCCGATCGACTAGCCAGCGGGTCTACGAGCAGTACTTC.

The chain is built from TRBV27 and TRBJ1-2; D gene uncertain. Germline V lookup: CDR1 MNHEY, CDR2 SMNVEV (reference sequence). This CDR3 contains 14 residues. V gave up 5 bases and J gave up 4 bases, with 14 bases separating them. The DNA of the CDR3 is TGTGCCAGCAGTCCGGACCGCGTAAGCTATGGCTACACCTTC. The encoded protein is CASSPDRVSYGYTF.